The clone carrying this T cell receptor beta chain was counted once. Its matching antigen is unknown. TCRdb's table, derived via immunoSEQ multiplex PCR, lists solely in-frame clones and lacks some. In the table there are under 45,000 clones, over 75% of which are singletons. The CDR3 is 12 residues long. Trimming took off 1 base at V and 3 bases at J, with 3 bases between the two ends. CDR1 is LGHDT, CDR2 YNNKEL, per germline (reference sequence). This sample was included in a study of vaccination effects on CD4 cells after COVID-19. Across the whole study: Each participant received a vaccine that was either BNT162b2 or mRNA-1273, given as two doses.

Study-level points and caveats: After vaccination, at late timepoints, clones induced by infection and by vaccine contracted markedly. The authors studied few convalescent patients and collected no early post-infection timepoints.

Sequencing was preceded by expansion of antigen-specific CD4+ T cells with viral peptide pools in the ViraFEST assay. Subsequent to less than eleven days of culture, CD4+ T cells were isolated. Nucleocapsid antibodies were negative in the vaccine recipients, who had never had SARS-CoV-2 infection. It was on days 3 and 7 that half the medium was replaced with IL-2 medium. This receptor was taken from a human donor who received a COVID-19 vaccine. The chain uses TRBV3-1 (or the pseudogene TRBV3-2) and TRBJ1-1, with D hard to call. Here the sequenced sample was CD4+ T cells from PBMCs cultured with HCoV-NL63 spike peptides, taken before COVID-19 vaccination. The CDR3 DNA reads as TGTGCCAGCAGCCAAGGATACACTGAAGCTTTCTTT. Its translation is CASSQGYTEAFF.